This entry lists 32 T cell receptor beta chains sequenced from one sample in a study of beta chain features in type 1 diabetes. TCRB transcripts that were expressed got sequenced, as all of the isolated RNA had been reverse transcribed. Some clones are missing from TCRdb's copy, which holds only in-frame ones; the method was immunoSEQ multiplex PCR. Of 250,000 to 300,000 clones listed, 7% to 9% were seen once; the top ten hold roughly 1%. The specimen sequenced was central memory CD4+ T cells from blood. These receptors originate from a woman aged 18-29 years in good health.

The J gene is TRBJ2-3, the V gene TRBV19; TRBD2 matches 8 bases. V lost 5 bases, J lost 4 bases, and 14 bases stayed unmatched. The CDR3 has 17 amino acids. Germline V CDR1 and CDR2: LNHDA, SQIVND (reference sequence). CDR3 nucleotides: TGTGCCAGTAGTGCCGACGATGGCGGGAGGTCCCCAGATACGCAGTATTTT. Its translation is CASSADDGGRSPDTQYF.

The J gene is TRBJ2-7, the V gene TRBV19; D unresolved. The germline CDR1 and CDR2 sequences are LNHDA and SQIVND (reference sequence). Trimming pared 9 bases from V and 3 bases from J, leaving 21 bases between. The CDR3 extends over 15 amino acids. The CDR3 DNA follows: TGTGCCAGCATCCCGCCCGCTAAGGGAAACTACGAGCAGTACGTC. Its translation is CASIPPAKGNYEQYV.

This clone was recorded many times. J is TRBJ2-1 and V is TRBV9; 11 bases agree with TRBD2. The CDR3 extends over 15 amino acids. V was pared by 3 bases and J by 9 bases, with 8 bases of the junction left unmatched. CDR1 and CDR2 (germline): SGDLS, YYNGEE. CDR3 sequence (DNA): TGTGCCAGCAGCGCAACTAGCGGGAGCTCGGCTGAGCAGTTCTTC. It translates to CASSATSGSSAEQFF.

DNA of the CDR3: TGTGCCAGCAAGTTCTCTGGGGCCAACGTCCTGACTTTC. Translated: CASKFSGANVLTF. This rearrangement joins TRBV2 to TRBJ2-6; no definite D call. Germline values: CDR1 SNHLY, CDR2 FYNNEI. There are 13 residues in the CDR3. Trimming stripped 7 bases from V and 0 bases from J, with 4 bases between.

The chain joins TRBV7-2 to TRBJ2-2; D remains unclear. Trimming cost V 1 base and J 0 bases, with 9 bases left between them. Germline V gene data show CDR1 as SGHTA and CDR2 as FQGNSA. This CDR3 contains 16 residues. The CDR3 DNA sequence: TGTGCCAGCAGCTTAGTTTGGGCCTCGAACACCGGGGAGCTGTTTTTT. Its protein product is CASSLVWASNTGELFF.

V usage is TRBV4-2 and J usage is TRBJ2-3, with a weak D call TRBD2 (6 bases). The CDR3 totals 15 residues. CDR1 LGHNA and CDR2 YNFKEQ come from the germline V gene. Trimming left V 0 bases short and J 3 bases short, with 10 bases between. CDR3 sequence reads: CASSQDYGGTDTQYF. The CDR3 DNA follows: TGTGCCAGCAGCCAAGATTACGGGGGAACAGATACGCAGTATTTT.

V is TRBV14 and J is TRBJ2-5; D tentatively reads TRBD1 or TRBD2 (5 bases each). CDR3 length: 14 amino acids. V was shortened by 4 bases and J by 2 bases, with 11 bases between the two germline ends. Germline V gene sequence: CDR1 SGHDN, CDR2 FVKESK. DNA of the CDR3: TGTGCCAGCAGCCGCCGGGACCTTCAAGAGACCCAGTACTTC. Residues: CASSRRDLQETQYF. Together with reference TRBV14 and TRBJ2-5, the CDR3 gives the full variable domain: EAGVTQFPSHSVIEKGQTVTLRCDPISGHDNLYWYRRVMGKEIKFLLHFVKESKQDESGMPNNRFLAERTGGTYSTLKVQPAELEDSGVYFCASSRRDLQETQYFGPGTRLLVL.

Only a few counts were recorded for this clone. The chain employs TRBV28 and TRBJ2-3, with a tentative D call TRBD1 (6 bases). The CDR3 is 14 residues long. V shed 5 bases and J shed 1 base, with 10 bases lying between them. Germline CDR1 reads MDHEN; CDR2 reads SYDVKM. CDR3 nucleotide sequence: TGTGCCAGCAGTACGGACAGTGGCACAGATACGCAGTATTTT. Its protein product is CASSTDSGTDTQYF.

This clone was counted between two and nine times. The V call is TRBV5-4, the J call TRBJ1-2; the match to TRBD1 covers 9 bases. J was trimmed by 4 bases and V by 3 bases; bases with no gene match: 4. The CDR3 length is 14 residues. The germline V gene encodes CDR1 SGHNT and CDR2 YYREEE (reference sequence). The CDR3 coding sequence is TGTGCCAGCAGCTACGGGACAGGGATCTATGGCTACACCTTC. It yields the protein CASSYGTGIYGYTF. Drawing the rest from reference TRBV5-4 and TRBJ1-2, the complete variable domain is ETGVTQSPTHLIKTRGQQVTLRCSSQSGHNTVSWYQQALGQGPQFIFQYYREEENGRGNFPPRFSGLQFPNYSSELNVNALELDDSALYLCASSYGTGIYGYTFGSGTRLTVV.

The chain uses TRBV18 and TRBJ2-3; D uncertain. The CDR3 is 14 amino acids. The germline gives CDR1 KGHSH, CDR2 LQKENI. Trimming removed 3 bases from V and 0 bases from J, with 7 bases in between. DNA of the CDR3: TGTGCCAGCTCACCTAAGGCCAGCACAGATACGCAGTATTTT. Translating gives CASSPKASTDTQYF.

In this sample, this clone turned up a few times. The chain has TRBV5-8 and TRBJ2-5; 10 bases line up with TRBD2. The CDR3 is 16 amino acids. Germline V lookup: CDR1 SGHTS, CDR2 YDEGEE. V gave up 0 bases and J gave up 4 bases; unmatched junction bases: 6. CDR3 nucleotide sequence: TGTGCCAGCAGCTTGGATTCTAGCGGGAGCGCAGAGACCCAGTACTTC. This codes for CASSLDSSGSAETQYF.

The sample holds a few counts of this clone. The V call is TRBV7-9, the J call TRBJ2-1, with a tentative D call TRBD2 (6 bases). This CDR3 is built from 17 residues. V was clipped by 0 bases and J by 6 bases, with 18 bases between them. CDR1 and CDR2 (germline): SEHNR, FQNEAQ (reference sequence). The CDR3 protein is CASSLANAASDPNEQFF. CDR3 DNA sequence: TGTGCCAGCAGCTTAGCGAATGCGGCTAGCGATCCCAATGAGCAGTTCTTC.

This clone has at least ten counts. V gene TRBV7-9 combines with J gene TRBJ2-1, with no clear D. Germline V gene data show CDR1 as SEHNR and CDR2 as FQNEAQ (reference sequence). This CDR3 is built from 15 residues. V lost 5 bases and J lost 6, with 17 bases in between. CDR3 nucleotide sequence: TGTGCCAGCAGCCCCGCAGGCCCCCCCGGCAATGAGCAGTTCTTC. It codes for CASSPAGPPGNEQFF.

The sample holds a few counts of this clone. The chain recombines TRBV19 with TRBJ2-3; D not resolved. The CDR3 has 14 residues. The V gene lost 3 bases and the J gene lost 0 bases, with 7 bases spanning the gap. Germline V CDR1 and CDR2: LNHDA, SQIVND (reference sequence). CDR3 protein: CASSIGASTDTQYF. For the CDR3, the DNA is TGTGCCAGTAGTATTGGAGCGAGCACAGATACGCAGTATTTT.

The chain combines TRBV7-2 with TRBJ1-5, with a weak D call TRBD1 (5 bases). The CDR3 loop spans 15 amino acids. Germline V gene lookup returns CDR1 SGHTA and CDR2 FQGNSA. V was shortened by 4 bases and J by 3 bases, with 13 bases between the two germline ends. The CDR3 region is CASSSGRQPNQPQHF. The CDR3 DNA sequence: TGTGCCAGCAGCTCCGGACGACAGCCCAATCAGCCCCAGCATTTT.

V is TRBV30 and J is TRBJ2-7; 7 bases fit TRBD2. The V gene end was trimmed by 5 bases and the J gene end by 3 bases; junction bases not matched to a gene: 10. Per the germline V gene, CDR1 is GTSNPN and CDR2 is SVGIG (reference sequence). This CDR3 spans 14 amino acids. CDR3 in amino acids: CAWGRGRNNYEQYF. As DNA, the CDR3 is TGTGCCTGGGGCCGCGGGAGAAATAACTACGAGCAGTACTTC.

Only a few counts were recorded for this clone. V usage is TRBV7-9 and J usage is TRBJ2-3, with 9 bases fitting TRBD2. The J segment lost 2 bases and the V segment lost 5 bases, leaving 8 bases of the junction unmatched. The CDR3 is made up of 16 amino acids. CDR1 SEHNR and CDR2 FQNEAQ come from the germline V gene (reference sequence). Written as DNA, the CDR3 is TGTGCCAGCAGCCGTGGGCTAGCGGGGTCCACAGATACGCAGTATTTT. Amino acids: CASSRGLAGSTDTQYF. Based on the CDR3 plus reference TRBV7-9 and TRBJ2-3, the full variable domain is DTGVSQNPRHKITKRGQNVTFRCDPISEHNRLYWYRQTLGQGPEFLTYFQNEAQLEKSRLLSDRFSAERPKGSFSTLEIQRTEQGDSAMYLCASSRGLAGSTDTQYFGPGTRLTVL.

There are a few counts of this clone. This rearrangement joins TRBV2 to TRBJ2-1; 8 bases line up with TRBD1. The germline V gene has CDR1 SNHLY and CDR2 FYNNEI. Trimming removed 5 bases from V and 0 bases from J; junction bases left unmatched: 3. This CDR3 is built from 15 residues. The CDR3: CASSRTGGSYNEQFF. The CDR3 DNA reads TGTGCCAGCAGTCGAACAGGGGGCTCCTACAATGAGCAGTTCTTC.

This clone showed up just a few times. The chain uses TRBV2 and TRBJ1-4; no clear D. In germline, CDR1 is SNHLY, CDR2 FYNNEI. Trimming shortened V by 5 bases and J by 7 bases, and 8 bases separated the two germline ends. The CDR3 length is 12 residues. DNA of the CDR3: TGTGCCAGCAGTAGGATGAGTGAAAAACTGTTTTTT. It is translated as CASSRMSEKLFF.

The chain joins TRBV7-9 to TRBJ2-7; D is uncertain. CDR3 length: 14 residues. Germline V gives CDR1 SEHNR, CDR2 FQNEAQ (reference sequence). V lost 4 bases and J 3 bases, leaving 13 bases between the germline ends. CDR3 residues: CASSSMTENYEQYF. For the CDR3, the DNA is TGTGCCAGCAGCTCCATGACGGAAAACTACGAGCAGTACTTC.

The chain employs TRBV29-1 and TRBJ2-7; no clear D gene. V was trimmed by 3 bases and J by 6 bases, leaving 12 bases between them. Germline V gives CDR1 SQVTM, CDR2 ANQGSEA. The CDR3 spans 12 residues. The CDR3 bases are TGCAGCGTTGAGGAGCACCTCGGCGAGCAGTACTTC. Protein product: CSVEEHLGEQYF.

This clone was found a few times. This chain uses TRBV7-2 with TRBJ2-5; TRBD1 might be the D (6 bases). CDR3 size: 13 residues. V was trimmed by 5 bases and J by 4 bases, leaving 11 bases between them. In germline, CDR1 is SGHTA, CDR2 FQGNSA. CDR3 protein: CASSPQGRETQYF. The CDR3 nucleotides are TGTGCCAGCAGCCCCCAGGGGAGAGAGACCCAGTACTTC.

This clone has more than one count but fewer than ten. The chain couples TRBV21-1 to TRBJ1-1; the D call of TRBD1 is as the table states it, not checked on the DNA. TRBV21-1 is described as a pseudogene. The CDR3 is 19 amino acids. CDR3 DNA: TGTGCCAGCAGTCCCCGGGACAGGGAATCTGTTATCATGAACACTGAAGCTTTCTTT. Encoded protein: CASSPRDRESVIMNTEAFF.

Regarding this clone: This specimen includes other DNA sequences encoding the same CDR3. This chain joins TRBV20-1 and TRBJ2-7; D not resolved. The V end was cut by 2 bases, the J end by 3 bases, with 5 bases between. CDR3 length: 11 residues. Germline CDR1 is DFQATT and CDR2 is SNEGSKA (reference sequence). The CDR3 here is CSARFNYEQYV. In nucleotides, the CDR3 is TGCAGTGCTAGATTCAACTACGAGCAGTACGTC.

This clone showed up many times. The same CDR3 arises from other DNA sequences in this sample as well. The chain links TRBV27 to TRBJ2-7; D is perhaps TRBD1 (5 bases). CDR1 MNHEY and CDR2 SMNVEV come from the germline V gene (reference sequence). CDR3 length: 13 amino acids. The V gene lost 8 bases and the J gene lost 0 bases, with 11 bases spanning the gap. Written as DNA, the CDR3 is TGTGCCAGCTCGAACAGGAACTCCTACGAGCAGTACGTC. It specifies CASSNRNSYEQYV.

Concerning this clone itself: This sample includes further DNA sequences coding for the same CDR3. J is TRBJ2-7 and V is TRBV9; 13 positions agree with TRBD2. Unmatched junction bases numbered 3, after V lost 0 bases and J lost 0 bases. From germline, CDR1 is SGDLS and CDR2 YYNGEE. The CDR3 has 17 amino acids. CDR3 region: CASSVGLAGGSSYEQYF. The CDR3 DNA is TGTGCCAGCAGCGTAGGACTAGCGGGAGGCAGCTCCTACGAGCAGTACTTC.

With respect to this clone: Distinct nucleotide sequences in the sample also encode this CDR3. This sequence joins TRBV6-5 and TRBJ1-4; 7 nucleotides agree with TRBD1. The trim removed 0 bases at V and 11 bases at J, leaving 12 bases unmatched. CDR1 MNHEY and CDR2 SVGAGI come from the germline V gene. The length of the CDR3 is 16 residues. The CDR3 coding sequence is TGTGCCAGCAGTTACTCGAGAGGGACAGAGGTAGAGAAACTGTTTTTT. This translates into CASSYSRGTEVEKLFF.

The rearrangement uses TRBV30 and TRBJ2-2; 7 bases line up with TRBD2. There are 15 residues in the CDR3. V lost 0 bases and J lost 5; bases outside the gene matches: 6. Germline CDR1 and CDR2: GTSNPN and SVGIG (reference sequence). The CDR3 sequence: CAWSVGGSATGELFF. CDR3 in DNA: TGTGCCTGGAGTGTTGGCGGGAGTGCAACCGGGGAGCTGTTTTTT.

This rearrangement joins TRBV27 to TRBJ1-1; D may be TRBD1 (5 bases). CDR1 MNHEY and CDR2 SMNVEV come from the germline V gene (reference sequence). V dropped 9 bases and J dropped 8 bases, with 19 bases sitting between them. This CDR3 spans 13 amino acids. The CDR3 DNA sequence: TGTGCCAGTCGCCTCGAGGGGAGGGGAGAAGCTTTCTTT. Translating it yields CASRLEGRGEAFF.

The chain uses TRBV6-5 and TRBJ2-5; D call uncertain. The CDR3 runs to 13 residues. CDR1 is MNHEY, CDR2 SVGAGI, per germline. Trimming took 5 bases from V and 2 from J, leaving 9 bases between them. The CDR3 here is CASSIPGQETQYF. Written as DNA, the CDR3 is TGTGCCAGCAGTATCCCAGGTCAAGAGACCCAGTACTTC.

This clone occurred a few times. The chain employs TRBV5-4 and TRBJ2-4; D not resolved. Deletions cut 3 bases from V and 5 bases from J, with 15 bases between. The length of the CDR3 is 15 residues. Germline values: CDR1 SGHNT, CDR2 YYREEE (reference sequence). CDR3 sequence reads: CASSSDPRHENIQYF. CDR3 DNA sequence: TGTGCCAGCAGCTCGGACCCACGACATGAAAACATTCAGTACTTC.

This clone was detected ten times or more. The chain links TRBV7-2 to TRBJ2-3, with no clear D. Trimming removed 2 bases from V and 1 base from J, with 7 bases in between. Germline lookup yields CDR1 SGHTA and CDR2 FQGNSA. The CDR3 covers 14 residues. The CDR3: CASSLYSRTDTQYF. Here the CDR3 DNA reads TGTGCCAGCAGCTTATATAGCCGCACAGATACGCAGTATTTT.